The source of this T cell receptor beta chain is a study of blood T cell repertoires in COVID-19. Study at large: Samples taken during acute and convalescent COVID-19 were collected in the United States, Italy and Spain. From T cells, B-cell-depleted T cells, or PBMCs came the material, which was cDNA or gDNA.

The CDR3 runs 15 residues. Germline V lookup: CDR1 SGDLS, CDR2 YYNGEE. Trimming cost V 4 bases and J 2 bases; bases outside gene matches: 6. In the authors' methods: Reference gene primer amplification yielded estimated nucleated cell counts. The protocol was immunoSEQ multiplex PCR, while the TCRdb copy is restricted to in-frame clones and leaves out a portion. V and J calls and clone size are given by that table; D and trimming were obtained from the DNA. This sample has about 250,000 clones, with roughly 85% found just once. The chain employs TRBV9 and TRBJ2-1, with 7 bases matching TRBD2. The TCR originated in a woman between 50 and 59 years old with acute COVID-19. What was sequenced was PBMCs or T cells enriched from blood (not recorded which). CDR3 in amino acids: CASSPSGTTYNEQFF. CDR3 in DNA: TGTGCCAGCAGCCCCTCAGGGACTACCTACAATGAGCAGTTCTTC.